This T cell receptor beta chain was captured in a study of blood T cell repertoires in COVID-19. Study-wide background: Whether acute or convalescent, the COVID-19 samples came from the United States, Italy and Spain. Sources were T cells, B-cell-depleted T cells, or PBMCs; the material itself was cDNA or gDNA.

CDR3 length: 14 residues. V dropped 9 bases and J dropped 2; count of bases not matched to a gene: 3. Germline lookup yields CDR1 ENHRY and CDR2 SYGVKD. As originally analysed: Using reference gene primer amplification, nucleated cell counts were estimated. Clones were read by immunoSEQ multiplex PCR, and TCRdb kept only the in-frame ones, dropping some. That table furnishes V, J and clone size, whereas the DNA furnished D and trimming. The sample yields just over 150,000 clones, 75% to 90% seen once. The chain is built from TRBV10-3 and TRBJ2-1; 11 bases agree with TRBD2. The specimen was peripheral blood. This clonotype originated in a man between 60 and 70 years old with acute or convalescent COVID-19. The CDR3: CAINSGGAYNEQFF. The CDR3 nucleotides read TGTGCCATAAATAGCGGGGGGGCCTACAATGAGCAGTTCTTC.